The rows below give T cell receptor beta chains drawn from one sample of a study of patients and donors after allogeneic stem cell transplantation. TCRdb re-called the RT-PCR reads through MiXCR, storing one row per CDR3 protein. The sample includes hundreds of thousands of distinct CDR3 sequences, approximately 16% of them seen just once. Material: blood, either unsorted or a sorted T cell fraction (not recorded which). The receptor source for this set is a human donor who was either an allogeneic HSCT recipient or a stem cell or donor lymphocyte infusion donor (not recorded which). It is not recorded whose cells these are; they may come from a transplant donor. CDR3s include the opening cysteine and the closing phenylalanine or tryptophan. A D gene is named only where the DNA matches it firmly. Clone size, where shown, is once, few, many, or a class for clones that have expanded.

cdr3_length,j_call,clone_size,d_call,v_call,cdr3_aa,cdr3_nt
15,TRBJ1-1,few,NA,TRBV6-1,CASRPSPDSNTEAFF,TGTGCCAGCAGACCCTCCCCGGACAGTAACACTGAAGCTTTCTTT
14,TRBJ2-7,many,NA,TRBV7-8,CASSLADSSYEQYF,TGTGCCAGCAGCTTAGCCGACAGCTCCTACGAGCAGTACTTC
14,TRBJ2-6,few,NA,TRBV11-3,CASSLRSGANVLTF,TGTGCCAGCAGCTTGAGGAGTGGGGCCAACGTCCTGACTTTC
18,TRBJ1-3,few,NA,TRBV4-1,CASSRYLGHPPLGNTIYF,TGCGCCAGCAGCCGATACCTTGGACATCCACCTCTCGGGAACACCATATATTTT
14,TRBJ1-2,few,NA,TRBV3-1,CASSQVDRVYGYTF,TGTGCCAGCAGCCAAGTAGACAGAGTCTATGGCTACACCTTC
16,TRBJ2-7,NA,TRBD2,TRBV7-2,CASSSGYAGGLYEQYF,TGTGCCAGCAGCTCAGGATACGCGGGGGGGCTCTACGAGCAGTACTTC
16,TRBJ2-5,few,TRBD2,TRBV7-2,CASSFRLAGGKETQYF,TGTGCCAGCAGCTTCCGACTAGCGGGGGGGAAAGAGACCCAGTACTTC
15,TRBJ1-5,few,NA,TRBV24-1,CATSDWKGPEQPQHF,TGTGCCACCAGTGATTGGAAGGGCCCTGAGCAGCCCCAGCATTTT
13,TRBJ2-7,NA,TRBD1,TRBV7-3,CASADRDSYEQYF,TGTGCCAGCGCAGACAGGGATTCCTACGAGCAGTACTTC
16,TRBJ2-3,few,TRBD1,TRBV24-1,CATSDLPGQGTDTQYF,TGTGCCACCAGTGATTTGCCAGGACAGGGGACAGATACGCAGTATTTT
15,TRBJ1-5,many,NA,TRBV10-2,CASSDREPVNQPQHF,TGCGCCAGCAGTGATCGGGAGCCGGTCAATCAGCCCCAGCATTTT
14,TRBJ1-1,NA,NA,TRBV7-9,CASSLVGWDTEAFF,TGTGCCAGCAGCTTAGTAGGGTGGGACACTGAAGCTTTCTTT
17,TRBJ2-3,NA,NA,TRBV3-1,CATARTSGTGGPDTQYF,TGTGCCACGGCGAGGACTAGCGGGACAGGGGGGCCAGATACGCAGTATTTT
15,TRBJ1-2,NA,TRBD1,TRBV18,CASSPPGQQNYGYTF,TGTGCCAGCTCACCACCGGGACAGCAAAACTATGGCTACACCTTC
13,TRBJ1-2,many,NA,TRBV10-3,CAISAGDDYGYTF,TGTGCCATCAGTGCCGGGGATGACTATGGCTACACCTTC
15,TRBJ2-1,NA,TRBD2,TRBV27,CASSPISGGANEQFF,TGTGCCAGCAGCCCTATTAGCGGGGGGGCGAATGAGCAGTTCTTC
14,TRBJ2-7,few,TRBD1,TRBV9,CASSPRTGNNEQYF,TGTGCCAGCAGCCCCCGGACAGGGAACAACGAGCAGTACTTC